A single sample is the source of the 31 T cell receptor beta chains below, sequenced in a study of CD8+CD57+ T cells in acquired aplastic anemia. Genomic DNA acted as the template from which TCR beta VDJ combination and CDR3 sequence profiling were carried out. TCRdb reprocessed the reads via MiXCR and lists one record per CDR3 protein. The table shows 150,000 to 200,000 distinct CDR3 sequences, with roughly 64% occurring only once. The source material was sorted CD4+, CD8+, or CD8+CD57+ T cells (not recorded which) from PBMCs. These receptors were taken from a human donor with severe aplastic anemia or a healthy control (not recorded which).

This clonotype occurred many times. The chain links TRBV7-9 to TRBJ2-7, with 7 positions matching TRBD2. Trimming cost V 2 bases and J 3 bases; bases outside gene matches: 13. Germline CDR1 is SEHNR and CDR2 is FQNEAQ (reference sequence). This CDR3 contains 17 residues. CDR3 region: CASSLWGGTKESYEQYF. The CDR3 DNA reads as TGTGCCAGCAGCTTATGGGGGGGGACGAAAGAGAGCTACGAGCAGTACTTC.

The chain uses TRBV20-1 and TRBJ2-7; 7 nucleotides align to TRBD2. The CDR3 is made up of 15 amino acids. CDR1 and CDR2 (germline): DFQATT, SNEGSKA (reference sequence). The trim removed 6 bases at V and 6 bases at J, leaving 17 bases unmatched. CDR3 sequence (DNA): TGCAGTGCCAGCCCAAGCGGGACTCAGGCACGCGAGCAGTACTTC. It translates to CSASPSGTQAREQYF.

In its sample, this clonotype was seen many times. The chain joins TRBV6-4 to TRBJ2-3, with no clear D. Deletions cut 3 bases from V and 2 bases from J, with 6 bases between. Per germline, CDR1 MRHNA and CDR2 SNTAGT. The length of the CDR3 is 13 residues. CDR3 protein: CASSEGATDTQYF. DNA for the CDR3: TGTGCCAGCAGTGAGGGTGCCACAGATACGCAGTATTTT.

The V and J genes are TRBV4-1 and TRBJ1-3, with D tentatively TRBD1 (5 bases). The CDR3 has 16 residues. The V gene's germline CDR1 is MGHRA and CDR2 YSYEKL. V lost 1 base and J lost 1, with 11 bases in between. The CDR3 protein is CASSQVPAGSGNTIYF. The CDR3 DNA reads as TGCGCCAGCAGCCAAGTCCCCGCAGGGTCTGGAAACACCATATATTTT.

The rearrangement links TRBV2 to TRBJ2-3; TRBD2 matches 8 bases. The germline gives CDR1 SNHLY, CDR2 FYNNEI. With 0 bases clipped from V and 4 bases from J, the junction kept 9 bases outside the gene matches. There are 17 residues in the CDR3. CDR3 sequence reads: CASSEAGGGRRSDTQYF. In DNA, the CDR3 is TGTGCCAGCAGTGAAGCGGGTGGCGGGAGGAGGTCAGATACGCAGTATTTT.

The chain has TRBV25-1 and TRBJ1-1; D perhaps matches TRBD1 (6 bases). This CDR3 contains 14 residues. Germline V CDR1 and CDR2: MGHDK, SYGVNS. V was clipped by 5 bases and J by 1 base, with 11 bases between them. The CDR3 spells CASSPTRGNTEAFF. The CDR3, as DNA: TGTGCCAGCAGTCCGACCAGGGGGAACACTGAAGCTTTCTTT.

The CDR3 loop reads CSAIGELRYGYTF. For the CDR3, the DNA is TGCAGCGCGATCGGGGAATTACGGTATGGCTACACCTTC. V and J are TRBV29-1 and TRBJ1-2, with no clear D. V was trimmed by 7 bases and J by 5 bases, leaving 17 bases between them. CDR3 size: 13 residues. CDR1 is SQVTM, CDR2 ANQGSEA, per germline.

This clonotype was observed many times. The chain carries TRBV7-2 and TRBJ2-7, with 12 bases fitting TRBD2. CDR1 and CDR2 from the germline V gene are SGHTA and FQGNSA. The V segment lost 6 bases and the J segment 0 bases; nucleotides outside the gene matches: 6. The CDR3 length is 16 residues. Written as DNA, the CDR3 is TGTGCCAGCAGACAAACTAGCGGGGGGTTCTCCTACGAGCAGTACTTC. Protein sequence: CASRQTSGGFSYEQYF.

The chain combines TRBV7-9 with TRBJ2-2; 14 bases fit TRBD2. Germline V lookup: CDR1 SEHNR, CDR2 FQNEAQ (reference sequence). The CDR3 contains 16 residues. Trimming took 5 bases from V and 7 from J; bases not matched to a gene: 6. CDR3 protein: CASSPPGLAGVGELFF. CDR3 bases: TGTGCCAGCAGCCCCCCGGGACTAGCGGGAGTCGGGGAGCTGTTTTTT.

This clonotype was seen more than once but under ten times. The CDR3 nucleotides read TGTGCCAGCAGTCCCCTGACAGGGGGATACTACAGTCCCGACTACGAGCAGTACTTC. Protein product: CASSPLTGGYYSPDYEQYF. The chain is built from TRBV27 and TRBJ2-7, with 9 positions matching TRBD1. CDR3 length: 19 amino acids. CDR1 and CDR2 (germline): MNHEY, SMNVEV (reference sequence). After removal of 5 bases from V and 3 bases from J, the junction contained 20 bases not matched to a gene.

As concerns this clonotype: Relative to the germline gene, one junction end is altered; a read error may explain this. The CDR3 bases are TGTGCCAGTAGTCTCGGGACAGGGGGATCACACCTCCACTTT. As protein: CASSLGTGGSHLHF. The chain joins TRBV19 to TRBJ1-6; 11 bases are shared with TRBD1. Germline V gives CDR1 LNHDA, CDR2 SQIVND (reference sequence). The CDR3 is made up of 14 amino acids.

The gene calls are TRBV29-1 and TRBJ1-1; TRBD1 might be the D (5 bases). The CDR3 totals 13 residues. V lost 6 bases and J 0 bases, leaving 11 bases between the germline ends. CDR1 and CDR2 from the germline V gene are SQVTM and ANQGSEA. CDR3 DNA sequence: TGCAGCGTCTCGGGACTGATGAACACTGAAGCTTTCTTT. This codes for CSVSGLMNTEAFF.

This clonotype was detected ten times or more. The CDR3 loop reads CASSQEGSGTPSDNEQFF. The DNA for the CDR3 is TGTGCCAGCAGCCAAGAGGGGTCGGGCACCCCATCTGACAATGAGCAGTTCTTC. This rearrangement joins TRBV4-2 to TRBJ2-1; D is ambiguous. Germline CDR1 reads LGHNA; CDR2 reads YNFKEQ. The CDR3 sequence is 18 residues long. Trimming shortened V by 0 bases and J by 5 bases, and 20 bases separated the two germline ends.

Note on this clonotype: The junction differs from germline at one of its ends, possibly a read error. The V gene is TRBV7-3, the J gene TRBJ2-3, with 7 bases lining up with TRBD1. Germline CDR1 reads SGHTA; CDR2 reads FQGTGA. The CDR3 spans 15 residues. The CDR3 DNA is TGTGCCAGCGGCTTAGGGGGACAGACCACAGATACGCAGTATTTT. Residues: CASGLGGQTTDTQYF.

This sequence joins TRBV29-1 and TRBJ2-7; possible D gene TRBD2, 6 bases. From germline, CDR1 is SQVTM and CDR2 ANQGSEA. CDR3 length equals 13 residues. V lost 6 bases, J lost 5 bases, and 17 bases lay in between. CDR3 region: CSVGGPAGDEQYF. The CDR3 DNA is TGCAGCGTGGGGGGTCCGGCGGGCGACGAGCAGTACTTC.

The chain recombines TRBV7-9 with TRBJ2-7; 10 bases fit TRBD2. After removal of 5 bases from V and 7 bases from J, the junction contained 11 bases not matched to a gene. This CDR3 contains 15 residues. CDR1 is SEHNR and CDR2 is FQNEAQ in the germline V gene (reference sequence). CDR3 loop: CASSEVLAGAWEQYF. The CDR3 region has the DNA TGTGCCAGCAGCGAAGTTCTAGCGGGAGCGTGGGAGCAGTACTTC.

In regard to this clonotype: Sequence at one end of the junction differs from germline and may be a read error. The chain is built from TRBV20-1 and TRBJ1-1, with D hard to call. There are 14 residues in the CDR3. In germline, CDR1 is DFQATT, CDR2 SNEGSKA (reference sequence). In DNA, the CDR3 is TGCAGTGCGAGAGAATCGTCACCCGACACTGAAGCTTTCTTT. Translating gives CSARESSPDTEAFF.

For this clonotype: The junction does not match germline at one end; this may be a read error. This sequence joins TRBV25-1 and TRBJ2-1; 14 bases are a match to TRBD2. The CDR3 length is 17 residues. Germline V CDR1 and CDR2: MGHDK, SYGVNS. CDR3 region: CATSDSGLAGGKNEQFF. The CDR3 region has the DNA TGTGCCACCAGTGACTCCGGACTAGCGGGAGGTAAAAATGAGCAGTTCTTC.

This chain connects TRBV14 to TRBJ1-1, with D perhaps TRBD1 (6 bases). The germline V gene has CDR1 SGHDN and CDR2 FVKESK. The CDR3 runs to 18 residues. The V end was cut by 2 bases, the J end by 1 base, with 20 bases between. The CDR3 nucleotides are TGTGCCAGCAGCCAATCCCATACAGGGCCCGGGAGGAACACTGAAGCTTTCTTT. This encodes CASSQSHTGPGRNTEAFF.

V gene TRBV24-1 combines with J gene TRBJ2-2; D uncertain. This CDR3 spans 15 amino acids. V was trimmed by 6 bases and J by 3 bases, leaving 13 bases between them. CDR1 is KGHDR, CDR2 SFDVKD, per germline. CDR3 nucleotides: TGTGCCACCAGTAGTATTTGGGCGCACACCGGGGAGCTGTTTTTT. Encoded protein: CATSSIWAHTGELFF.

This clonotype has a count of ten or more. This sequence joins TRBV5-8 and TRBJ1-6; D is unresolved. Per the germline V gene, CDR1 is SGHTS and CDR2 is YDEGEE. Trimming took off 0 bases at V and 8 bases at J, with 15 bases between the two ends. CDR3 length: 16 amino acids. The CDR3 is CASSLARGHGHSPLHF. The CDR3 coding sequence is TGTGCCAGCAGCTTGGCCCGGGGTCACGGGCATTCACCCCTCCACTTT.

The rearrangement links TRBV10-2 to TRBJ2-1; no definite D call. The CDR3 consists of 13 residues. The V end was cut by 6 bases, the J end by 2 bases, with 8 bases between. The V gene's germline CDR1 is WSHSY and CDR2 SAAADI. The CDR3 protein is CASRQPTYNEQFF. The CDR3 nucleotides read TGCGCCAGCAGGCAGCCAACCTACAATGAGCAGTTCTTC.

Only a few counts were recorded for this clonotype. The rearrangement links TRBV5-1 to TRBJ2-1; TRBD1 might be the D (5 bases). The V and J ends lost 5 bases and 8 bases respectively, with 8 bases between them. CDR1 is SGHRS and CDR2 is YFSETQ in the germline V gene. The CDR3 spans 11 residues. The CDR3 DNA is TGCGCCAGCAGAGGGGCGCATGAGCAGTTCTTC. Encoded protein: CASRGAHEQFF.

V gene TRBV19 combines with J gene TRBJ1-1; maybe TRBD1 (6 bases). CDR1 and CDR2 (germline): LNHDA, SQIVND (reference sequence). The CDR3 extends over 14 amino acids. Deletions cut 4 bases from V and 3 bases from J, with 12 bases between. For the CDR3, the DNA is TGTGCCAGTAGTAGTAACAGGGAGGACACTGAAGCTTTCTTT. Its protein is CASSSNREDTEAFF.

This clonotype was seen just once. The rearrangement joins TRBV2 to TRBJ2-7; D gene unclear. Trimming shortened V by 5 bases and J by 7 bases, and 12 bases separated the two germline ends. Germline-derived CDR1 and CDR2 are SNHLY and FYNNEI. This CDR3 region has 12 residues. The CDR3 spells CASSYSREEQYF. The CDR3 nucleotides are TGTGCCAGCAGTTACTCGAGAGAGGAGCAGTACTTC.

The chain links TRBV10-1 to TRBJ2-5; D is possibly TRBD2 (5 bases). Trimming cost V 2 bases and J 3 bases, with 10 bases left between them. The CDR3 totals 14 residues. Per the germline V gene, CDR1 is WNHNN and CDR2 is SYGVQD (reference sequence). CDR3 sequence (DNA): TGCGCCAGCAGTGAGGAGGGCCTCAAAGAGACCCAGTACTTC. Amino acids: CASSEEGLKETQYF.

In its sample, this clonotype was seen many times. V gene TRBV6-5 combines with J gene TRBJ2-2; TRBD1 might be the D (7 bases). CDR1 is MNHEY, CDR2 SVGAGI, per germline. V was trimmed by 6 bases and J by 5 bases, leaving 13 bases between them. This CDR3 region has 14 residues. CDR3 amino acids: CASREGAGTGELFF. The CDR3 nucleotides read TGTGCCAGCAGGGAGGGGGCTGGAACCGGGGAGCTGTTTTTT.

The CDR3 nucleotides read TGTGCCAGCAGCTTAGGGGACTGGGAGCAGTACTTC. As protein: CASSLGDWEQYF. The chain employs TRBV7-6 and TRBJ2-7, with D perhaps TRBD2 (6 bases). Per the germline V gene, CDR1 is SGHVS and CDR2 is FNYEAQ. The CDR3 totals 12 residues. V was cut by 1 base and J by 7 bases, with 8 bases left in between.

This clonotype was recorded many times. The chain links TRBV7-8 to TRBJ2-7, with 11 bases aligning to TRBD1. The CDR3 sequence is 15 residues long. V shed 5 bases, J shed 4 bases, and the junction held 7 bases outside the gene matches. Germline V CDR1 and CDR2: SGHVS, FQNEAQ. CDR3 coding DNA: TGTGCCAGCAGCACAGACGGGACAGGGGGATACGAGCAGTACTTC. Amino acid sequence: CASSTDGTGGYEQYF.

The chain uses TRBV7-3 and TRBJ1-1; 9 bases align to TRBD1. Germline V gene data show CDR1 as SGHTA and CDR2 as FQGTGA. V was clipped by 3 bases and J by 9 bases; unmatched bases: 2. This CDR3 comprises 12 residues. The CDR3 reads CASSLGQGKAFF. The CDR3 DNA sequence: TGTGCCAGCAGCTTGGGACAGGGTAAAGCTTTCTTT.

This clonotype was observed a handful of times. J is TRBJ1-2 and V is TRBV7-9; D gene unclear. Germline V gene data show CDR1 as SEHNR and CDR2 as FQNEAQ (reference sequence). The CDR3 spans 16 residues. V lost 5 bases to trimming and J lost 0 bases, with 16 bases between them. CDR3 DNA sequence: TGTGCCAGCAGCCCCCTGCCGGGGATCCCTAACTATGGCTACACCTTC. Encoded protein: CASSPLPGIPNYGYTF. The complete variable domain, with remaining parts taken from reference TRBV7-9 and TRBJ1-2, reads DTGVSQNPRHKITKRGQNVTFRCDPISEHNRLYWYRQTLGQGPEFLTYFQNEAQLEKSRLLSDRFSAERPKGSFSTLEIQRTEQGDSAMYLCASSPLPGIPNYGYTFGSGTRLTVV.